The present TCR beta chain was sequenced within a study of cytomegalovirus exposure and HLA in healthy donors. About the research overall: Earlier sequencing of 150 million to 200 million T cells yielded 95 million to 120 million unique TCR beta sequences. Study-wide results and caveats: In vitro testing confirmed three CMV-associated chains as specific for CMV antigens. Presence/absence analyses supposed approximately even sequencing depth among donors.

The sample holds a few counts of this clone. Antigen: not known. This CDR3 is built from 18 residues. After removal of 3 bases from V and 3 bases from J, the junction contained 10 bases not matched to a gene. Germline values: CDR1 SGHTS, CDR2 YDEGEE. The PCR contained 60 Vbeta and 13 Jbeta primers. Authors' data handling: A later analysis counted around 74 million unique TCR beta chains, around 10 million shared. Profiled with immunoSEQ multiplex PCR; TCRdb holds only in-frame clones, not every one. For V, J and clone size, that table is used; D and trimming come from the DNA. The data contain 200,000 to 250,000 clones, 65% to 85% of them singletons.

Material for sequencing was PBMCs. The receptor was isolated from a man aged 45 to 65 in good health and CMV-seronegative. This chain joins TRBV5-8 and TRBJ2-3, with 13 bases lining up with TRBD2. CDR3 coding DNA: TGTGCCAGCAGCTCTGGTCGACTAGCGGGAGGTAATACAGATACGCAGTATTTT. Translation: CASSSGRLAGGNTDTQYF.